These T cell receptor beta chains were read from a single sample in a study of technical replicates of blood from several donors. Generated by immunoSEQ multiplex PCR, the TCRdb table keeps only in-frame clones and is missing some. The top ten clones hold 0.36% of a sample with 100,000 or so clones, 90% to 96% of them seen once. The sequencing input was T cells isolated from PBMCs. Receptors originate from a human donor in good health. CDR3s include the opening cysteine and the closing phenylalanine or tryptophan. Each record gives: V gene, J gene, D gene, clone size, CDR3 DNA, CDR3 protein. The D gene is left open where the match is weak. For some rows the clone size is stated as once, few or many, or as a class when expanded; others skip it.

v_call: TRBV12-5
j_call: TRBJ2-2
d_call: -
clone_size: -
cdr3_nt: TGTGCTAGTGGTGCCGGGAACACCGGGGAGCTGTTTTTT
cdr3_aa: CASGAGNTGELFF

v_call: TRBV2
j_call: TRBJ1-1
d_call: -
clone_size: -
cdr3_nt: TGTGCCAGCAGTGAAAATCGAGGGGGTAACACTGAAGCTTTCTTT
cdr3_aa: CASSENRGGNTEAFF

v_call: TRBV27
j_call: TRBJ1-1
d_call: -
clone_size: -
cdr3_nt: TGTGCCAGCAGTTTTGGGGGACTGCCGAACACTGAAGCTTTCTTT
cdr3_aa: CASSFGGLPNTEAFF

v_call: TRBV2
j_call: TRBJ2-6
d_call: TRBD1
clone_size: -
cdr3_nt: TGTGCCAGCTTCCGGGACAGGGGGCAAGGGGCCAACGTCCTGACTTTC
cdr3_aa: CASFRDRGQGANVLTF

v_call: TRBV4-1
j_call: TRBJ2-1
d_call: TRBD2
clone_size: once
cdr3_nt: TGCGCCAGCAGCACCATGGGACTAGCGGTATACAATGAGCAGTTCTTC
cdr3_aa: CASSTMGLAVYNEQFF

v_call: TRBV28
j_call: TRBJ1-1
d_call: -
clone_size: -
cdr3_nt: TGTGCCAGCAGGTCAGGGCCGATGAACACTGAAGCTTTCTTT
cdr3_aa: CASRSGPMNTEAFF

v_call: TRBV19
j_call: TRBJ2-1
d_call: TRBD1
clone_size: -
cdr3_nt: TGTGCCAGTAGTATCGAGGGACAGGGCTACAATGAGCAGTTCTTC
cdr3_aa: CASSIEGQGYNEQFF

v_call: TRBV7-6
j_call: TRBJ1-1
d_call: TRBD1
clone_size: -
cdr3_nt: TGTGCCAGCAGCCCGGGACAGACGAACACTGAAGCTTTCTTT
cdr3_aa: CASSPGQTNTEAFF

v_call: TRBV5-1
j_call: TRBJ2-1
d_call: TRBD2
clone_size: -
cdr3_nt: TGCGCCAGCAGCGGGGGACTAGCGGATTACAATGAGCAGTTCTTC
cdr3_aa: CASSGGLADYNEQFF

v_call: TRBV6-4
j_call: TRBJ2-2
d_call: -
clone_size: -
cdr3_nt: TGTGCCAGCAGCTTACAGGGGGCCTTAGCGGGAGTGAACACCGGGGAGCTGTTTTTT
cdr3_aa: CASSLQGALAGVNTGELFF

v_call: TRBV11-2
j_call: TRBJ2-4
d_call: -
clone_size: -
cdr3_nt: TGTGCCAGCAGTCGCCTTTTGCAGGGGGCCAAAAACATTCAGTACTTC
cdr3_aa: CASSRLLQGAKNIQYF